This TCR beta chain was recorded in a study of blood T cell repertoires in COVID-19 (dated by TCRdb to 2018 to 2021). Study-wide context: Samples covering the acute and convalescent phases of COVID-19 were provided by collaborators in the United States, Italy and Spain. The prospective study material was composed of cDNA or gDNA derived from T cells, B-cell-depleted T cells, or PBMCs. The dataset comprised deeply sampled blood TCRbeta repertoires from subjects exposed to, actively infected with, or recovered from COVID-19. A freely available public database, intended as a resource for researchers studying the immune response to SARS-CoV-2, is where the repertoires were released. Samples came from the ongoing ImmuneRACE study (first 160 participants) plus 1,254 subjects from 6 global collaborators. The sample metadata nearly always contained a de-identified subject ID, COVID-19 status, age in years and sex. Where available, HLA class I and class II types were obtained from metadata supplied by the sample provider rather than from assay-based typing. Overall results and qualifications from the work: The quantity of clinical and demographic metadata differed by source and by participant and was supplied without curation.

The collaborating institutions used their own protocols to collect whole blood in K2EDTA tubes. For TCRbeta analysis, collaborators shipped samples as frozen whole blood, isolated PBMCs, or DNA extracted from either of those sample types. TCRbeta CDR3 regions were amplified from genomic DNA by means of the immunoSEQ Assay, a bias-controlled multiplex PCR. From the authors' description of their analysis: Within the assay, amplification of reference gene primers was used to estimate how many nucleated cells each sample contained. To quantify the absolute abundance of each unique TCRbeta CDR3 rearrangement, sequence reads were collapsed and filtered. For each sample, productive Simpson clonality was calculated by taking the square root of Simpson's diversity index across productive rearrangements. The immuneACCESS repertoire file appears here via TCRdb, limited to in-frame rearrangements. These files lack a portion of the clones; in checked studies, under half of the deficit traces to unresolved V genes, and the cause of the others is not known. The V and J calls and clone size are taken from that table; D and trimming were inferred from the DNA. This sample is represented by around 68,000 clones; 82% of them were singletons. The ten largest clones take up roughly 12% of the sample.

Sequences SGHNT (CDR1) and YENEEA (CDR2) are obtained from the germline V gene. Reading from cysteine to phenylalanine, the CDR3 counts 12 amino acids. Just the 36-base CDR3 DNA is kept, in frame starting at base 1. Relative to germline, V is 5 bases shorter and J is 1 base shorter, with 6 bases between their ends. On this clone itself: Its antigen specificity is not known. Per-nucleotide qualities are absent, and no much larger clonotype sits a single base away.

The V and J genes are TRBV11-3 and TRBJ2-7; the D gene identity is not certain. Material for sequencing was peripheral blood. The clonotype comes from a human donor in a cohort sampled during active COVID-19. CDR3 sequence: CASSGRSYEQYF. DNA sequence: TGTGCCAGCAGCGGCAGATCCTACGAGCAGTACTTC.